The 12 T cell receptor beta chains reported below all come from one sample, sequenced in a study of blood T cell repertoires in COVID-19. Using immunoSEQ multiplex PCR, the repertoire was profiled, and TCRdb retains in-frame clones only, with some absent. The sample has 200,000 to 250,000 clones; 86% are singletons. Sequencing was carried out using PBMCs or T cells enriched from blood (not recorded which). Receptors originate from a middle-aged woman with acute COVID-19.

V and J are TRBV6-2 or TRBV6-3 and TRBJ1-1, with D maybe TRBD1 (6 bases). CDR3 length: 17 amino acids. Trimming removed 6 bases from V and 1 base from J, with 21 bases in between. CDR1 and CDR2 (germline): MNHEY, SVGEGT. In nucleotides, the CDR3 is TGTGCCAGCAGCCTCGGGGCGCAACAGGGAAGGAACACTGAAGCTTTCTTT. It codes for CASSLGAQQGRNTEAFF.

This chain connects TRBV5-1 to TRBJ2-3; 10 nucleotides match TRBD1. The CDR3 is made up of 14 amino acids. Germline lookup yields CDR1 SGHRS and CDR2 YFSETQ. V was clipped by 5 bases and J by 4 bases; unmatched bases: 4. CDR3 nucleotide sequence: TGCGCCAGCAGGCGGGACAGGGGCCCAGATACGCAGTATTTT. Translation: CASRRDRGPDTQYF. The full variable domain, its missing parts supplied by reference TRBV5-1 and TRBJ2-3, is KAGVTQTPRYLIKTRGQQVTLSCSPISGHRSVSWYQQTPGQGLQFLFEYFSETQRNKGNFPGRFSGRQFSNSRSEMNVSTLELGDSALYLCASRRDRGPDTQYFGPGTRLTVL.

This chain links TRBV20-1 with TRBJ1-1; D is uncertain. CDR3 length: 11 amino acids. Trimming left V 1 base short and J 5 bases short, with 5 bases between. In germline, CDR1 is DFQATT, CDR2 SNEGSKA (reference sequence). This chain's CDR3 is CSARGLTEAFF. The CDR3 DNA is TGCAGTGCTAGAGGACTGACTGAAGCTTTCTTT.

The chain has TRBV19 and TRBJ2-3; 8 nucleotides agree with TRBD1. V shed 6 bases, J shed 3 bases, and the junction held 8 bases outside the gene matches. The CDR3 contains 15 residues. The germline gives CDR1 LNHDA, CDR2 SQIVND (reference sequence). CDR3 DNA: TGTGCCAGTAGGGACGGACAGGGAGGAACAGATACGCAGTATTTT. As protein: CASRDGQGGTDTQYF. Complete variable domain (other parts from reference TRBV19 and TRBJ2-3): DGGITQSPKYLFRKEGQNVTLSCEQNLNHDAMYWYRQDPGQGLRLIYYSQIVNDFQKGDIAEGYSVSREKKESFPLTVTSAQKNPTAFYLCASRDGQGGTDTQYFGPGTRLTVL.

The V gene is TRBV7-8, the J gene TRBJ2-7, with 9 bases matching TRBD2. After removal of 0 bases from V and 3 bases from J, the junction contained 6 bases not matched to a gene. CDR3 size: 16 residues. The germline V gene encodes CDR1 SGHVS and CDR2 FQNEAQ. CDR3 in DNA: TGTGCCAGCAGCTTAGCACGGAGCGGGGGGCGCTACGAGCAGTACTTC. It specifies CASSLARSGGRYEQYF.

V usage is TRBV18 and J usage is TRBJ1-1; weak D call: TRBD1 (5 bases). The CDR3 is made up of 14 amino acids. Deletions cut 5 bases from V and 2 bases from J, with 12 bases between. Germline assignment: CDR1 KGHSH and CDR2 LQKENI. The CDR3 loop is CASSNLTDNTEAFF. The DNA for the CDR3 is TGTGCCAGCTCAAACTTGACAGACAACACTGAAGCTTTCTTT.

CDR3 DNA sequence: TGTGCCAGCAGCTTGGAATATTATACGACAGGGTTTGATCAGCCCCAGCATTTT. It specifies CASSLEYYTTGFDQPQHF. The chain recombines TRBV5-8 with TRBJ1-5; TRBD1 aligns across 7 bases. From germline, CDR1 is SGHTS and CDR2 YDEGEE. V dropped 0 bases and J dropped 5; count of bases not matched to a gene: 14. CDR3 length: 18 amino acids.

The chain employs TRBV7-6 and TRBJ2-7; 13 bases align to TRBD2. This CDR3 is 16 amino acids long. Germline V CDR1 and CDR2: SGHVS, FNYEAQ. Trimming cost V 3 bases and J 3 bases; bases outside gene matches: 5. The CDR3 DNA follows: TGTGCCAGCAGCTTGGGACTAGCGGGGCCGTTCTACGAGCAGTACGTC. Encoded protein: CASSLGLAGPFYEQYV.

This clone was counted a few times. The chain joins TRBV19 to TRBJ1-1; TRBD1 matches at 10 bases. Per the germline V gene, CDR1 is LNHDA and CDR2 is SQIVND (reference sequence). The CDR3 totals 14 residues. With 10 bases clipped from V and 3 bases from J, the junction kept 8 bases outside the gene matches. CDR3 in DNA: TGTGCCACTCAACCGGGACAGGGGTACACTGAAGCTTTCTTT. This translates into CATQPGQGYTEAFF.

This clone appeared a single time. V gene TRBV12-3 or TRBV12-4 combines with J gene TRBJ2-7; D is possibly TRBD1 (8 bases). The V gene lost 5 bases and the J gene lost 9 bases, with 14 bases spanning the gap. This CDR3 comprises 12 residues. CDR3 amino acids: CASSTGGVSQYF. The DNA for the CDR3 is TGTGCCAGCAGTACAGGGGGGGTTTCGCAGTACTTC.

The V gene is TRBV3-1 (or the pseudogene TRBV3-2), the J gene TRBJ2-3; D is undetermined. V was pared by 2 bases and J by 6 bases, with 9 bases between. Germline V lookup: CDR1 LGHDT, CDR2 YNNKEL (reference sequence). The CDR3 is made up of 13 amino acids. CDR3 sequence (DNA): TGTGCCAGCAGCCAAATGCGGAGCGATACGCAGTATTTT. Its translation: CASSQMRSDTQYF.

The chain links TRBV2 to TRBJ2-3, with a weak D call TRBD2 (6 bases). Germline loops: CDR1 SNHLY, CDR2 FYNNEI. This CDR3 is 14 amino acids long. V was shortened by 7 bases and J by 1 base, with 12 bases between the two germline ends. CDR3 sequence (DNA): TGTGCCAGCAAAGTCGGGGGAGGCACAGATACGCAGTATTTT. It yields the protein CASKVGGGTDTQYF.